A single sample is the source of the 10 T cell receptor beta chains below, sequenced in a study of shared clonotypes between healthy human individuals. The assay was immunoSEQ multiplex PCR, and TCRdb's table has in-frame clones only and misses some. Of 2 million to 2.5 million clones detected, 93% appear once; the ten largest clones hold 0.36%. Sequencing used naive CD4+ T cells from PBMCs. Noted subset: CD45RA+ positively selected. The receptors originated from a man younger than 30 in good health. Some clones in this sample may be carry-over from other donors' samples.

The chain joins TRBV7-2 to TRBJ2-2; 16 nucleotides match TRBD2. Germline CDR1 reads SGHTA; CDR2 reads FQGNSA. This CDR3 is 19 amino acids long. The V and J ends lost 5 bases and 6 bases, in that order; junction bases with no gene match: 12. The CDR3 protein is CASSISGLAGGPRPGELFF. The CDR3 coding sequence is TGTGCCAGCAGCATTTCGGGACTAGCGGGAGGGCCCCGCCCCGGGGAGCTGTTTTTT.

Details on this clone: This specimen includes other DNA sequences encoding the same CDR3. The gene calls are TRBV18 and TRBJ1-1, with TRBD1 matching 7 bases. The CDR3 totals 15 residues. J lost 0 bases, V lost 3 bases, and 4 bases had no gene match. Germline loops: CDR1 KGHSH, CDR2 LQKENI. CDR3 in amino acids: CASSPQGGLNTEAFF. CDR3 in DNA: TGTGCCAGCTCACCCCAGGGGGGCTTGAACACTGAAGCTTTCTTT.

The chain uses TRBV7-2 and TRBJ1-4; TRBD1 matches 8 bases. CDR1 is SGHTA, CDR2 FQGNSA, per germline. The CDR3 sequence is 14 residues long. After removal of 5 bases from V and 11 bases from J, the junction contained 10 bases not matched to a gene. CDR3 protein: CASSPAGGDSKLFF. The CDR3 nucleotides read TGTGCCAGCAGCCCAGCAGGGGGCGACTCTAAACTGTTTTTT.

In this sample, this clone turned up once. The chain is built from TRBV18 and TRBJ1-4; D may be TRBD1 (5 bases). The CDR3 runs 15 residues. The V and J ends lost 3 bases and 7 bases respectively, with 15 bases between them. Germline V CDR1 and CDR2: KGHSH, LQKENI. The CDR3 loop is CASSPGITGFEKLFF. In DNA, the CDR3 is TGTGCCAGCTCACCCGGTATTACAGGTTTTGAAAAACTGTTTTTT.

This CDR3 reads CASSLREPYEQYF. The DNA for the CDR3 is TGTGCCAGCAGCTTGAGGGAGCCCTACGAGCAGTACTTC. The chain links TRBV7-9 to TRBJ2-7; TRBD2 might be the D (5 bases). V was cut by 3 bases and J by 2 bases, with 8 bases left in between. This CDR3 has 13 residues. In germline, CDR1 is SEHNR, CDR2 FQNEAQ (reference sequence).

The V call is TRBV30, the J call TRBJ2-3, with 10 bases that match TRBD2. The germline V gene has CDR1 GTSNPN and CDR2 SVGIG (reference sequence). This CDR3 has 14 residues. V trimming: 4 bases; J trimming: 7 bases; junction bases outside the gene matches: 8. CDR3 coding DNA: TGTGCCTGGACTGCGAGCGGGAGGGGAAATACGCAGTATTTT. This gives the protein CAWTASGRGNTQYF.

A note on this clone: This sample includes further DNA sequences coding for the same CDR3. The V and J genes are TRBV18 and TRBJ1-1, with unresolved D. The CDR3 has 13 residues. Germline lookup yields CDR1 KGHSH and CDR2 LQKENI. Trimming removed 3 bases at V and 0 bases at J, with 5 bases between. CDR3 protein: CASSPGLNTEAFF. CDR3 bases: TGTGCCAGCTCACCCGGTTTGAACACTGAAGCTTTCTTT.

The chain uses TRBV11-2 and TRBJ1-3, with D possibly TRBD1 on 5 matching bases. Germline V lookup: CDR1 SGHAT, CDR2 FQNNGV. Trimming left V 6 bases short and J 1 base short, with 19 bases between. This CDR3 has 17 residues. The chain's CDR3 is CASRTGRGSGSGNTIYF. The CDR3 DNA is TGTGCCAGCAGAACTGGGAGGGGATCGGGTTCTGGAAACACCATATATTTT.

Concerning this clone itself: This sample also contains other DNA sequences that code for the same CDR3. The V gene is TRBV7-2, the J gene TRBJ2-3; no clear D gene. This CDR3 spans 14 amino acids. V was cut by 2 bases and J by 2 bases, with 8 bases left in between. Looked up from germline, CDR1 is SGHTA and CDR2 is FQGNSA. This chain's CDR3 is CASSLSGITDTQYF. CDR3 DNA sequence: TGTGCCAGCAGCTTAAGTGGAATCACAGATACGCAGTATTTT.

The genes are TRBV7-8 and TRBJ1-2; D is perhaps TRBD1 (5 bases). The ends were cut back, 2 bases at V and 0 bases at J, with 16 bases in the middle. The CDR3 is 17 amino acids. Germline CDR1 and CDR2: SGHVS and FQNEAQ. CDR3 in DNA: TGTGCCAGCAGCTTACGCCCCGCCAGGGCAGCTAACTATGGCTACACCTTC. Its translation is CASSLRPARAANYGYTF. Together with reference TRBV7-8 and TRBJ1-2, the CDR3 gives the full variable domain: GAGVSQSPRYKVAKRGQDVALRCDPISGHVSLFWYQQALGQGPEFLTYFQNEAQLDKSGLPSDRFFAERPEGSVSTLKIQRTQQEDSAVYLCASSLRPARAANYGYTFGSGTRLTVV.